These T cell receptor beta chains were read from a single sample in a study of CD8+ T cells in alopecia areata. The method was immunoSEQ multiplex PCR; TCRdb's version includes in-frame clones alone and lacks a portion of them. Among around 120,000 clones listed, around 53% were seen once. Here the sequenced sample was CD4+ T cells sorted from blood, taken at week 4, from a patient treated with tofacitinib. The source of these receptors is a human donor with alopecia areata. Each CDR3 is given with its conserved first and last residue. Fields, in order: D gene, clone size, V gene, J gene, CDR3 protein, CDR3 DNA. The D gene is left open where the match is weak. Clone size is shown for a subset of rows, as once, few, many or a class of expanded clone.

D: TRBD1; size: .; V: TRBV30; J: TRBJ1-1; CDR3: CAWDDRDREAFF; DNA: TGTGCCTGGGACGACAGGGACCGTGAAGCTTTCTTT
D: .; size: few; V: TRBV29-1; J: TRBJ2-1; CDR3: CSAVRDSHSYNEQFF; DNA: TGCAGCGCAGTGAGGGACTCCCACTCCTACAATGAGCAGTTCTTC
D: TRBD1; size: .; V: TRBV5-1; J: TRBJ1-3; CDR3: CASSLGQGDTIYF; DNA: TGCGCCAGCAGCTTGGGACAGGGGGACACCATATATTTT
D: .; size: .; V: TRBV7-8; J: TRBJ1-2; CDR3: CASSSPPLGPSPWGYTF; DNA: TGTGCCAGCAGCTCCCCCCCCCTAGGGCCGTCGCCTTGGGGCTACACCTTC
D: .; size: .; V: TRBV29-1; J: TRBJ1-1; CDR3: CSVMEGAEAFF; DNA: TGCAGCGTTATGGAGGGCGCTGAAGCTTTCTTT
D: TRBD1; size: .; V: TRBV29-1; J: TRBJ1-1; CDR3: CSVEDRRTGRTEAFF; DNA: TGCAGCGTTGAAGATCGCAGGACAGGGCGGACTGAAGCTTTCTTT
D: .; size: .; V: TRBV5-6; J: TRBJ1-4; CDR3: CASTRGKTNEKLFF; DNA: TGTGCCAGCACCCGCGGGAAGACTAATGAAAAACTGTTTTTT
D: .; size: .; V: TRBV29-1; J: TRBJ2-4; CDR3: CSVRPRLAKNIQYF; DNA: TGCAGCGTCCGACCGCGACTAGCCAAAAACATTCAGTACTTC
D: .; size: .; V: TRBV7-8; J: TRBJ2-3; CDR3: CASSSSRTPMGDTQYF; DNA: TGTGCCAGCAGTTCTAGCCGGACTCCTATGGGAGATACGCAGTATTTT
D: TRBD1; size: .; V: TRBV27; J: TRBJ1-1; CDR3: CASSSTGVTEAFF; DNA: TGTGCCAGCAGTTCCACAGGGGTTACTGAAGCTTTCTTT
D: TRBD1; size: .; V: TRBV10-3; J: TRBJ2-7; CDR3: CAISESGTETYEQYF; DNA: TGTGCCATCAGTGAGTCCGGGACAGAAACCTACGAGCAGTACTTC
D: .; size: once; V: TRBV30; J: TRBJ1-1; CDR3: CAWYGAANTEAFF; DNA: TGTGCCTGGTACGGCGCAGCGAACACTGAAGCTTTCTTT